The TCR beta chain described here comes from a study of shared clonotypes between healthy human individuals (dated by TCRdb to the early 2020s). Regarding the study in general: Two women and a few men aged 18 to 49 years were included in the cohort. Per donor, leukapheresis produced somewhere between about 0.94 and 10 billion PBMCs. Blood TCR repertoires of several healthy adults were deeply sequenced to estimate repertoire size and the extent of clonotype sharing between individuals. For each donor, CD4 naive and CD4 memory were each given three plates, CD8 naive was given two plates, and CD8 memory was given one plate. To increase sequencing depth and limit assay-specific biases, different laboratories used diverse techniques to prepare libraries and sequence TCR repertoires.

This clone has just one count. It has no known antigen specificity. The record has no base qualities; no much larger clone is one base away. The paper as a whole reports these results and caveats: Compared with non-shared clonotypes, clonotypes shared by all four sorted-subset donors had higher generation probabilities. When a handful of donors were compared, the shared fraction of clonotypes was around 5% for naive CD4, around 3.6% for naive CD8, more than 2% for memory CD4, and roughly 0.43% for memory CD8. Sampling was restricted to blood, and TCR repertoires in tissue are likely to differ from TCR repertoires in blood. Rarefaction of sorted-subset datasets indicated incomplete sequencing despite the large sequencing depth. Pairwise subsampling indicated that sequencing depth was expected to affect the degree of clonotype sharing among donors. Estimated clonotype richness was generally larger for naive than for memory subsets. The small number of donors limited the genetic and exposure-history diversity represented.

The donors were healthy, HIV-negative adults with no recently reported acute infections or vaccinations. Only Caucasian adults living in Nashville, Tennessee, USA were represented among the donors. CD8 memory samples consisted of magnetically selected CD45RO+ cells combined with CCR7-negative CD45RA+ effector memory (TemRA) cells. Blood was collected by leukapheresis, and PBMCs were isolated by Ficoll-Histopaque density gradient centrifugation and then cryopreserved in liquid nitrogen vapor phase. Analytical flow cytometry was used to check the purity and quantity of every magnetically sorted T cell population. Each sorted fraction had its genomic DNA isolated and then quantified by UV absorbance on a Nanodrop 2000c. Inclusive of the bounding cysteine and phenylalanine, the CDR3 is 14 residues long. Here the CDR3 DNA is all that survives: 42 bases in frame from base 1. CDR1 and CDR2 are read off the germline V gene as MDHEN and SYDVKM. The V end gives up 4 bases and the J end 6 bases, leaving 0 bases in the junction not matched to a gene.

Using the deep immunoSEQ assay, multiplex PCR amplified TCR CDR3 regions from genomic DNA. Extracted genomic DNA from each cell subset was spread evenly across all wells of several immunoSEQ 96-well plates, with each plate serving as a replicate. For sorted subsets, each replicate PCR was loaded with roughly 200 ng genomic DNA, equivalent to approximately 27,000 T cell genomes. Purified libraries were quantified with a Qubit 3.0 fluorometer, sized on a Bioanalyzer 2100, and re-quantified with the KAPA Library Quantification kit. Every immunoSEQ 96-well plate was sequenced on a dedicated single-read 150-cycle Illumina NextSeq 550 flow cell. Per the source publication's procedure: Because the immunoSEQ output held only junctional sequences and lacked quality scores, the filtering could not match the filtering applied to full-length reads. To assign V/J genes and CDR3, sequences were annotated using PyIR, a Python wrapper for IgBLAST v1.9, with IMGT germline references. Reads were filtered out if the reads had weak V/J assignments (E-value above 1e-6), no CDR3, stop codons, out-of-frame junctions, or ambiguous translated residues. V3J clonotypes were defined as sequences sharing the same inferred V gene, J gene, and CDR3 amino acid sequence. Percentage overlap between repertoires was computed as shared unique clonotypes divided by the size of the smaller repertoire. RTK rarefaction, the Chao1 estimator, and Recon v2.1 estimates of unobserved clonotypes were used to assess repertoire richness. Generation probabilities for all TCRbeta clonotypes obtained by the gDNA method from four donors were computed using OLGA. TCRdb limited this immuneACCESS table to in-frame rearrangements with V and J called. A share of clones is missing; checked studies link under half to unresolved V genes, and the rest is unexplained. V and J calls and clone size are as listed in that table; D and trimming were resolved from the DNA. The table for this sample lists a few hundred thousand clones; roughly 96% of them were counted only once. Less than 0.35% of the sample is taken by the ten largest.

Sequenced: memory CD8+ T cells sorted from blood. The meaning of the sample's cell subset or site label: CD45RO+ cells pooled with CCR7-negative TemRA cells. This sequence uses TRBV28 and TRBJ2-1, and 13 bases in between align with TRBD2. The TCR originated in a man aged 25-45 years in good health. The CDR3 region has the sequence CASSWTSGSNEQFF. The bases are TGTGCCAGCAGTTGGACTAGCGGGAGCAATGAGCAGTTCTTC.